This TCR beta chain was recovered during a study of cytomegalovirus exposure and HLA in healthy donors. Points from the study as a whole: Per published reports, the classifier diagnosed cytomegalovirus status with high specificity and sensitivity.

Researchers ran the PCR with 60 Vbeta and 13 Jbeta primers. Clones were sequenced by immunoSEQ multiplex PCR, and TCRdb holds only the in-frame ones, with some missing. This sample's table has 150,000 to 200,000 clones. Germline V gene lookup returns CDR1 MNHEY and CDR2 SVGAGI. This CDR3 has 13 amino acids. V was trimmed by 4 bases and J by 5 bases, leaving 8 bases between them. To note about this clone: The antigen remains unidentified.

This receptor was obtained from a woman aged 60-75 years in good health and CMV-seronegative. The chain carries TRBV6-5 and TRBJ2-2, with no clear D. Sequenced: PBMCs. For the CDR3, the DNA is TGTGCCAGCAGTTTAGACTCAACCGGGGAGCTGTTTTTT. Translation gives CASSLDSTGELFF.